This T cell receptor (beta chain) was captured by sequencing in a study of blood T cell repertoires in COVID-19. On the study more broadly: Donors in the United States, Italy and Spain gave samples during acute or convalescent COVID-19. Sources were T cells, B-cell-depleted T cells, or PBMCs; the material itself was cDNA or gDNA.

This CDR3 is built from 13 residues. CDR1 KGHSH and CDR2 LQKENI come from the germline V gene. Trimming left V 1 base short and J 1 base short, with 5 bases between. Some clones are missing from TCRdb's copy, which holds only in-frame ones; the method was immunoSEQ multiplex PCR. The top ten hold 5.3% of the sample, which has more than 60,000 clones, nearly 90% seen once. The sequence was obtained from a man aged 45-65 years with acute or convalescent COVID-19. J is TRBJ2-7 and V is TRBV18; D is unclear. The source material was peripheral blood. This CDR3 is CASSPRQSYEQYF. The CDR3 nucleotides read TGTGCCAGCTCACCACGTCAGTCCTACGAGCAGTACTTC.